What follows are 6 T cell receptor beta chains derived from one specimen sequenced in a study of T cell repertoires in cytomegalovirus infection. Their antigens are not known. TCRdb redid the calling of the reads with MiXCR, one entry per CDR3 protein. The table shows more than 250,000 distinct CDR3 sequences, with around a quarter occurring only once. The sequences come from cultured PBMCs, collected from culture after CMV antigen stimulation. These TCRs come from a human donor in good health (CMV status not recorded). Some clones in this sample may be carry-over from other donors' samples.

The rearrangement links TRBV12-3 or TRBV12-4 to TRBJ1-1; possibly TRBD1 for D (5 bases). Trimming took 6 bases from V and 11 from J, leaving 19 bases between them. This CDR3 has 13 amino acids. For the CDR3, the DNA is TGTGCCAGCAGCGTCCCGGGACTGCCAGGGGCTTTCTTT. Translation gives CASSVPGLPGAFF.

This clonotype showed up just a few times. The chain is built from TRBV4-3 and TRBJ2-7, with a weak D call TRBD2 (6 bases). Germline V gene data show CDR1 as LGHNA and CDR2 as YSLEER. This CDR3 comprises 14 residues. With 2 bases removed from V and 7 bases from J, the gap between germline ends came to 15 bases. The DNA of the CDR3 is TGCGCCAGCAGCCAACAGGAGGGGTCCTGGGAGCAGTACTTC. Translation gives CASSQQEGSWEQYF.

About this clonotype: A much larger clone lies one base from this, so it may be a read error. The chain joins TRBV19 to TRBJ2-3, with a tentative D call TRBD2 (5 bases). The CDR3 is 15 residues long. CDR1 is LNHDA and CDR2 is SQIVND in the germline V gene (reference sequence). The CDR3: CDSSSEVTRADTQYF. The DNA of the CDR3 is TGTGACAGTAGTAGCGAGGTAACCCGTGCAGATACGCAGTATTTT.

The chain has TRBV6-2 or TRBV6-3 and TRBJ2-1; 9 nucleotides match TRBD1. The trim removed 8 bases at V and 4 bases at J, leaving 9 bases unmatched. Germline lookup yields CDR1 MNHEY and CDR2 SVGEGT. The CDR3 extends over 15 amino acids. The CDR3 nucleotides read TGTGCCAGCGTGCCCTTCGGGACAGGGTACAATGAGCAGTTCTTC. Translated, it gives CASVPFGTGYNEQFF.

A few counts support this clonotype. This chain connects TRBV11-1 to TRBJ2-7, with D tentatively TRBD2 (5 bases). The V gene's germline CDR1 is SGHAT and CDR2 FQDESV (reference sequence). The V end was cut by 3 bases, the J end by 3 bases, with 9 bases between. The CDR3 spans 13 residues. The CDR3 bases are TGTGCCAGCAGCTTGGCGGGCTTCTACGAGCAGTACTTC. This codes for CASSLAGFYEQYF.

This clonotype was seen repeatedly, ten times or more. The chain joins TRBV7-2 to TRBJ2-3, with 9 bases identical to TRBD2. Losses at the gene ends were 0 bases for V and 3 bases for J; bases not matched to a gene: 7. CDR1 SGHTA and CDR2 FQGNSA come from the germline V gene. This CDR3 has 17 amino acids. CDR3 DNA sequence: TGTGCCAGCAGCTTAGCCCCAACTAGCGGGCTGACAGATACGCAGTATTTT. Its translation is CASSLAPTSGLTDTQYF.